This TCR beta chain appears in the sequencing data of a study of blood T cells in healthy people across ages. The CDR3 has 16 residues. Losses at the gene ends were 0 bases for V and 5 bases for J; bases not matched to a gene: 6. The germline V gene has CDR1 MGHRA and CDR2 YSYEKL. Alongside a J-beta primer mix, a sample-barcoded 5' primer served in a second PCR lasting about 7 to 12 cycles. MiXCR was run by TCRdb on the 5' RACE reads, yielding one entry per CDR3 protein. The table records about 680,000 distinct CDR3 sequences, around 48% of them present only once. Researchers collected about 9.6 milliliters of peripheral blood from every single donor. PBMCs, at least 6 million per sample, were isolated.

The chain couples TRBV4-1 to TRBJ1-4; 7 bases fit TRBD1. The sample was blood. The sequence derives from a woman aged 60 to 75 in good health. DNA of the CDR3: TGCGCCAGCAGCCAAGAAGGGCAGGGGGAGAATGAAAAACTGTTTTTT. It specifies CASSQEGQGENEKLFF.